The 3 T cell receptor beta chains below were found in one sample sequenced in a study of regulatory T cells in long-lasting Graves disease. Time point of the sample: newly diagnosed GD, antithyroid drugs for less than 3 months. Following extraction of RNA from PBMCs, that RNA was used to make the TCR library. Assembly of TCR beta libraries relied on iRepertoire HTBI primers together with Arm-PCR of CDR3 regions. Each CDR3 protein gets one entry after TCRdb re-called the multiplex PCR reads with MiXCR. Among around 480,000 distinct CDR3 sequences listed, roughly 15% were seen once. These data were likewise used in another study, on T cells in Graves' hyperthyroidism and ophthalmopathy.

The sample was peripheral blood mononuclear cells (PBMCs), taken at new diagnosis, from a patient treated with antithyroid drugs. Source of these receptors: a man aged 35 to 55 with Graves disease.

Concerning this clonotype itself: Compared with germline, one end of the junction differs, possibly owing to a read error. This rearrangement joins TRBV29-1 to TRBJ2-5, with D maybe TRBD2 (5 bases). The CDR3 has 12 residues. Germline-derived CDR1 and CDR2 are SQVTM and ANQGSEA. Here the CDR3 reads CSVAHAQDFLDF. As DNA, the CDR3 is TGCAGCGTAGCTCATGCCCAGGACTTCTTGGACTTC.

This clonotype was counted only a few times. The chain employs TRBV20-1 and TRBJ2-4; 7 nucleotides match TRBD2. The CDR3 extends over 16 amino acids. The junction had 5 bases not matched to a gene; V was cut back by 0 bases and J by 0 bases. CDR1 is DFQATT and CDR2 is SNEGSKA in the germline V gene (reference sequence). The CDR3 reads CSARDEVAGAKNIQYF. DNA of the CDR3: TGCAGTGCTAGAGATGAGGTAGCGGGAGCCAAAAACATTCAGTACTTC.

There are many counts of this clonotype. CDR3 nucleotide sequence: TGTGCCAGCAGGGGGCGCAACTCCTACAATGAGCAGTTCTTC. This translates into CASRGRNSYNEQFF. This chain uses TRBV11-3 with TRBJ2-1; TRBD1 might be the D (5 bases). V was pared by 6 bases and J by 0 bases, with 9 bases between. Germline V CDR1 and CDR2: SGHNT, YENEEA. The CDR3 is made up of 14 amino acids.